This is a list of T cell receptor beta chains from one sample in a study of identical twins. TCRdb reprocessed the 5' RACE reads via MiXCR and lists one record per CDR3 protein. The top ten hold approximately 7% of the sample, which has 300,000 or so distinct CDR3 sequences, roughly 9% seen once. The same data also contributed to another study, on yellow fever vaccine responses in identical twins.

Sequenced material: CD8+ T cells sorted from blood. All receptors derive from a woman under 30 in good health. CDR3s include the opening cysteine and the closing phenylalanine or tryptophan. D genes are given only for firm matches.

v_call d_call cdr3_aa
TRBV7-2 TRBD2 CASSSSGTSGDEQYF
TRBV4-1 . CASSQVPNSYEQYF
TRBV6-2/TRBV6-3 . CACLGGFYNEQFF
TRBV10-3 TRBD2 CAIRRGLAGQETQYF
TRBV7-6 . CASSYDGYVEQFF
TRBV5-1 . CASSFAGSQQETQYF
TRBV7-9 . CASSQKTSYEQYF
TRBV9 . CASSVDPSEQFF
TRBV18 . CASSPPQETQYF
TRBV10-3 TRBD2 CAISEQRGTYEQYF
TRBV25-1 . CASTPTSTSDEQYF
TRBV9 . CASSGTLRSQETQYF
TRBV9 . CASSVGASSYEQYF
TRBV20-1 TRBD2 CSARDIAGINEQFF
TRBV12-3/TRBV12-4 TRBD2 CASSGLAGGGPDTQYF
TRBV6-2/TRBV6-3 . CASSPGWSPLHF
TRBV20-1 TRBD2 CSASPLLAGVEETQYF
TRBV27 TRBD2 CASSPGLAGETQYF
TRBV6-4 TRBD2 CASSQIVEASGGAFTYNEQFF
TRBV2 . CASSEWAGSTGELFF
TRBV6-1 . CASIHRAWRGANVLTF
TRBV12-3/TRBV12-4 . CASSLEIGAGELFF
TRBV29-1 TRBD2 CSVARPGLAETQYF
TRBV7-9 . CASSPEVLTEQFF
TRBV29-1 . CSVSGHLSGANVLTF
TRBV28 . CASSLRVDKNIQYF
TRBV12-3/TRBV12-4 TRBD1 CASSPTQGNEQFF
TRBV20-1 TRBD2 CSARKAGEIYEQYF
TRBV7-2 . CASSWLGGEQFF
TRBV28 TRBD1 CASSLIDRVDTGELFF
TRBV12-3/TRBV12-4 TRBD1 CASSSGQGETEAFF
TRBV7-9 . CASSHKQENTDTQYF
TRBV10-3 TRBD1 CAITLTGGSRPTGELFF
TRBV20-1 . CSTKLYSYEQYF
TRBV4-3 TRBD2 CASSHLLADNEQFF
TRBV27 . CASSLDPPGANEQFF
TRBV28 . CASSTPDGRGDEQYF
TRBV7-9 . CASSFEQGTEAFF
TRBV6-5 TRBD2 CASSYTGTSLADTQYF
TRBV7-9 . CASSSGGDSSYEQYF
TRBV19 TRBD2 CASLGGSAYNEQFF